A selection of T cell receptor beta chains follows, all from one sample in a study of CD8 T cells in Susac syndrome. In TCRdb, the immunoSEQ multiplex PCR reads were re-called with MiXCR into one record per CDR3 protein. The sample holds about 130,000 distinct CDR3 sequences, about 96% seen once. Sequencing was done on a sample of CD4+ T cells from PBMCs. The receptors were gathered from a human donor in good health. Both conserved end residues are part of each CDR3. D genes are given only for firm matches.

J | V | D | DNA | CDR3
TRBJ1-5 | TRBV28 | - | TGTGCCAGCAGGGTCGGGCCCCGCAATCAGCCCCAGCATTTT | CASRVGPRNQPQHF
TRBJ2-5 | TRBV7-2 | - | TGTGCCAGCAGCGACCAGGCAGGGAGAAAGACCCAGTACTTC | CASSDQAGRKTQYF
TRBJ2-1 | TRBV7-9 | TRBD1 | TGTGCCAGCAGCCCCGGACAGGGGGCGACTCATGAGCAGTTCTTC | CASSPGQGATHEQFF
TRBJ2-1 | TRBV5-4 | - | TGTGCCAGCAGCCAAGGTGGCCACGGGAACTACAATGAGCAGTTCTTC | CASSQGGHGNYNEQFF
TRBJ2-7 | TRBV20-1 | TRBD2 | TGCAGTGCTAATTATCCGGGTAGCGGGGACGGCGAGCAGTACTTC | CSANYPGSGDGEQYF
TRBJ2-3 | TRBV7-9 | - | TGTGCCAGCACCCTCCAGGGAGATACGCAGTATTTT | CASTLQGDTQYF
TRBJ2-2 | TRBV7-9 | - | TGTGCCAGCAGCTTATTCAGGACCACTAGAAACACCGGGGAGCTGTTTTTT | CASSLFRTTRNTGELFF
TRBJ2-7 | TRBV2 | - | TGTGCCAGCAATTTACAGATCTACGAGCAGTACTTC | CASNLQIYEQYF
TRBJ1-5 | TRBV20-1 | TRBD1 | TGCAGTGCTTCTCTCGCGGGCAGGGGGGATCAGCCCCAGCATTTT | CSASLAGRGDQPQHF
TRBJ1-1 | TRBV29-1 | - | TGCAGCGCCGGACGGACCCATGAAGCTTTCTTT | CSAGRTHEAFF
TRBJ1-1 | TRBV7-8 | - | TGTGCCAGCAGCTTCCAATTAGAACTGCGGACTGAAGCTTTCTTT | CASSFQLELRTEAFF
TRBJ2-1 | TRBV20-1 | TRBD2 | TGCAGTGCTAGAGATCTACTAGCGGGAGGGGAGCAGTTCTTC | CSARDLLAGGEQFF
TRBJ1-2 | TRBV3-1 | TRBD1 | TGTGCCAGCAGCCAAGGGACAGGGGAGGACTATGGCTACACCTTC | CASSQGTGEDYGYTF